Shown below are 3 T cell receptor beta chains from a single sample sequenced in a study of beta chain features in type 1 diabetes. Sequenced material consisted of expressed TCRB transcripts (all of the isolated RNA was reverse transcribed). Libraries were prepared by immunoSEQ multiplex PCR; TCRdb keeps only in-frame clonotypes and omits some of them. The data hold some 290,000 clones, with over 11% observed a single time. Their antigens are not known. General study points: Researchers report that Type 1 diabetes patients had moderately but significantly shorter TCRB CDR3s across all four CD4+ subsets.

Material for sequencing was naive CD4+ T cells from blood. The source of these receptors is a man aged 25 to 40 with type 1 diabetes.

The CDR3 here is CASTGLESYEQYF. The CDR3 nucleotides read TGTGCCAGCACAGGGCTCGAGTCCTACGAGCAGTACTTC. The chain is built from TRBV2 and TRBJ2-7, with a possible D match to TRBD1 (5 bases). Germline loops: CDR1 SNHLY, CDR2 FYNNEI. V was cut by 7 bases and J by 1 base, with 11 bases left in between. There are 13 residues in the CDR3.

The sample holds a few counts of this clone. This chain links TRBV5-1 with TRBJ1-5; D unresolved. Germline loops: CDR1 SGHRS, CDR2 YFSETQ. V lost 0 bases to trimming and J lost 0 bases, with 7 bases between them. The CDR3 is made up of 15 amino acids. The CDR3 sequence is CASSLADTSNQPQHF. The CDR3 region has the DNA TGCGCCAGCAGCTTGGCAGATACTAGCAATCAGCCCCAGCATTTT.

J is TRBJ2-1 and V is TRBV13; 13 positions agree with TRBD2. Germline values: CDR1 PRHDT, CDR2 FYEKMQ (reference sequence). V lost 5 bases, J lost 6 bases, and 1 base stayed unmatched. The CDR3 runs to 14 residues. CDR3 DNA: TGTGCCAGCAGCCGGACTAGCGGGAGCAATGAGCAGTTCTTC. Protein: CASSRTSGSNEQFF.